This T cell receptor beta chain was observed in a study of blood T cell repertoires in COVID-19. Study-wide context: From T cells, B-cell-depleted T cells, or PBMCs came the material, which was cDNA or gDNA.

Generated by immunoSEQ multiplex PCR, the TCRdb table keeps only in-frame clones and is missing some. The sample holds more than 85,000 clones, about 86% seen once. Per the germline V gene, CDR1 is LNHDA and CDR2 is SQIVND (reference sequence). The ends lost 6 bases at V and 4 bases at J; junction bases unmatched: 13. The CDR3 has 16 amino acids. This clone came up a few times. Sequenced: peripheral blood. This clonotype was obtained from a man of 80 years or more with acute or convalescent COVID-19. The J gene is TRBJ2-3, the V gene TRBV19; 7 nucleotides line up with TRBD2. In DNA form, the CDR3 reads TGTGCCAGTAGGGATGGTGGCGGGAGTAGTGCAGATACGCAGTATTTT. This encodes CASRDGGGSSADTQYF. Full variable domain (outside the CDR3, taken from reference TRBV19 and TRBJ2-3): DGGITQSPKYLFRKEGQNVTLSCEQNLNHDAMYWYRQDPGQGLRLIYYSQIVNDFQKGDIAEGYSVSREKKESFPLTVTSAQKNPTAFYLCASRDGGGSSADTQYFGPGTRLTVL.